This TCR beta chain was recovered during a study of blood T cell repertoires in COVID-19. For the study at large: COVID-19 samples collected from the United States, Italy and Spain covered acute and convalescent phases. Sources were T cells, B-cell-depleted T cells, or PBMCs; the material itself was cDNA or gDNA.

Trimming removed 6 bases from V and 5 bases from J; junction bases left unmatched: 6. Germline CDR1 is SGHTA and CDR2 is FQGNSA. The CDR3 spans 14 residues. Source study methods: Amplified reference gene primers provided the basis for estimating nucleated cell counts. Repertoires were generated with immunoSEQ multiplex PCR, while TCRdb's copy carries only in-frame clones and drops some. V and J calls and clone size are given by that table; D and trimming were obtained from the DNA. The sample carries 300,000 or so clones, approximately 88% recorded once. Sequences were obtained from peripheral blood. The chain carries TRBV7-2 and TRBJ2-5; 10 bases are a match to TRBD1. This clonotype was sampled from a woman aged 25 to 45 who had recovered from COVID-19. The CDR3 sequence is CASSRQGAGETQYF. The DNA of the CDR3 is TGTGCCAGCAGTAGACAGGGGGCTGGGGAGACCCAGTACTTC.